One TCR beta chain is described in this entry. Its antigen is undetermined. The junction had 5 bases not matched to a gene; V was cut back by 0 bases and J by 6 bases. The CDR3 runs to 15 residues. Germline loops: CDR1 KGHSH, CDR2 LQKENI. The data originate from a study of cytomegalovirus exposure and HLA in healthy donors. Primers for the PCR totalled 60 Vbeta and 13 Jbeta. Using immunoSEQ multiplex PCR, the repertoire was profiled, and TCRdb retains in-frame clones only, with some absent. The table shows about 240,000 clones, with 82% occurring only once. Study observations and caveats: Later analysis reportedly placed an Asian-associated ancestry cluster below the roughly 690-donor mean in N-insertions. The authors enumerated around 150 TCR beta chains as linked to cytomegalovirus. A cluster of highly shared sequence variants was likely a sequencing artifact. Prior analysis indicated that the majority of TCR beta V segments exhibited productivity approximately 87% or approximately 30% of the time.

The chain uses TRBV18 and TRBJ2-1; 7 nucleotides align to TRBD2. Sequences were obtained from PBMCs. The source of this sequence is a woman between 40 and 50 years old in good health and CMV-seropositive. CDR3 nucleotide sequence: TGTGCCAGCTCACCACCGTTAGCGGGCGGCAATGAGCAGTTCTTC. Its translation: CASSPPLAGGNEQFF. Complete variable domain (other parts from reference TRBV18 and TRBJ2-1): NAGVMQNPRHLVRRRGQEARLRCSPMKGHSHVYWYRQLPEEGLKFMVYLQKENIIDESGMPKERFSAEFPKEGPSILRIQQVVRGDSAAYFCASSPPLAGGNEQFFGPGTRLTVL.